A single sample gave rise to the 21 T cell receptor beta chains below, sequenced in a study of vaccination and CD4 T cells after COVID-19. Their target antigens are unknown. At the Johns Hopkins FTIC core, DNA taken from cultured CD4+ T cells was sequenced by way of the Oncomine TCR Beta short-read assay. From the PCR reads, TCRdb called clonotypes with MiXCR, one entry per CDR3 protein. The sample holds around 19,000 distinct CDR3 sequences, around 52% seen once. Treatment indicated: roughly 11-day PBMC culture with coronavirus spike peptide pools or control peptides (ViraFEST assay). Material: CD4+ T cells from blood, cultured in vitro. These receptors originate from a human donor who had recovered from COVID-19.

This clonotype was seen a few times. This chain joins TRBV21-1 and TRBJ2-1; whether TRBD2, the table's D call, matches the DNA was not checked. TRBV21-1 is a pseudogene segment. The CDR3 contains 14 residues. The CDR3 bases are TGTGCCAGCAGCAAAGGTGGAGGAATCAATGAGCAGTTCTTC. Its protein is CASSKGGGINEQFF.

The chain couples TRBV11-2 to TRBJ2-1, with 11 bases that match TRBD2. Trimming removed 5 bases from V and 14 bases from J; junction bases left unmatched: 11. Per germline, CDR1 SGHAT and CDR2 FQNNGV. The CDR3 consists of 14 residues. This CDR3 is CASSTSSGRRREFF. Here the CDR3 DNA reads TGTGCCAGCAGCACCTCTAGCGGGAGGAGGAGGGAGTTCTTC.

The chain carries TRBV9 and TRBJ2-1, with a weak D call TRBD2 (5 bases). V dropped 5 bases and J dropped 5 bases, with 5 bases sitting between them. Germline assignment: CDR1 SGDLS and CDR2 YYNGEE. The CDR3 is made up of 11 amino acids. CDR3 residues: CASRRDNEQFF. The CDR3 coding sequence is TGTGCCAGCAGGAGGGACAATGAGCAGTTCTTC.

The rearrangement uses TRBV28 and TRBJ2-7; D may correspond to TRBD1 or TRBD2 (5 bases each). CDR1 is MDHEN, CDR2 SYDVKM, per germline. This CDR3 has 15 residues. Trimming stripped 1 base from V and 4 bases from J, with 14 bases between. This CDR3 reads CASSLLGTASYEQYF. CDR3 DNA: TGTGCCAGCAGTTTATTGGGGACCGCTTCTTACGAGCAGTACTTC.

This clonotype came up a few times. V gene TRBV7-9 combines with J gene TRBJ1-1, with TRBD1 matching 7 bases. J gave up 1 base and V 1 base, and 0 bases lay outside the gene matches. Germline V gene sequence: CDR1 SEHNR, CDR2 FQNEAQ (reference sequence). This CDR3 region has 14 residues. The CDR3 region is CASSLGDRNTEAFF. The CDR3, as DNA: TGTGCCAGCAGCTTAGGGGACAGGAACACTGAAGCTTTCTTT.

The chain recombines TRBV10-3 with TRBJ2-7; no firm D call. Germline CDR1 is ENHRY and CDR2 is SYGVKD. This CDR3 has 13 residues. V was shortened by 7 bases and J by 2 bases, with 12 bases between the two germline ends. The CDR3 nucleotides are TGTGCCATCAAGTCATGGGAAGCCTACGAGCAGTACTTC. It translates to CAIKSWEAYEQYF.

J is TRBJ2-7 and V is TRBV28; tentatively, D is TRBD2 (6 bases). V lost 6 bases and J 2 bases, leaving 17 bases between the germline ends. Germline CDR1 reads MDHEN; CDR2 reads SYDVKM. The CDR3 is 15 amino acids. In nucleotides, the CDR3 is TGTGCCAGCAGGGAAAATCGGGGGAATCCCTACGAGCAGTACTTC. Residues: CASRENRGNPYEQYF.

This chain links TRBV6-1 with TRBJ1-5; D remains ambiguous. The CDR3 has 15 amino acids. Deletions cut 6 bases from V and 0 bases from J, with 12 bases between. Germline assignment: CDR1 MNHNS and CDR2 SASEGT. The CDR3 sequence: CASRMRADSNQPQHF. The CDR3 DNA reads TGTGCCAGCAGGATGCGAGCTGATAGCAATCAGCCCCAGCATTTT.

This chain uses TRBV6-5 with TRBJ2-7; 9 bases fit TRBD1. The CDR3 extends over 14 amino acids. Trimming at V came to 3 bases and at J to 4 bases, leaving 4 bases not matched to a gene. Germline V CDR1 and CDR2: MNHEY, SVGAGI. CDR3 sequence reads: CASSYRQGVYEQYF. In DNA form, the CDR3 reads TGTGCCAGCAGTTATCGACAGGGGGTGTACGAGCAGTACTTC.

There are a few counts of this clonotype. This chain's CDR3 is CASSPSGGPQHF. CDR3 bases: TGTGCCAGCAGCCCCTCGGGGGGGCCCCAGCATTTT. V usage is TRBV27 and J usage is TRBJ1-5, with D possibly being TRBD1 (5 bases). The germline gives CDR1 MNHEY, CDR2 SMNVEV (reference sequence). The CDR3 runs to 12 residues. Trimming took off 6 bases at V and 9 bases at J, with 12 bases between the two ends.

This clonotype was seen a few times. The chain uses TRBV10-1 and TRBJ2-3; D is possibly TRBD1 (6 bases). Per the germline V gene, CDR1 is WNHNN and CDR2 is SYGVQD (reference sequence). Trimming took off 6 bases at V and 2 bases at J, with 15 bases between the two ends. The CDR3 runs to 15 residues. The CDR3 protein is CASSAGVTDTDTQYF. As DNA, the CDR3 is TGCGCCAGCAGCGCAGGGGTAACCGACACAGATACGCAGTATTTT.

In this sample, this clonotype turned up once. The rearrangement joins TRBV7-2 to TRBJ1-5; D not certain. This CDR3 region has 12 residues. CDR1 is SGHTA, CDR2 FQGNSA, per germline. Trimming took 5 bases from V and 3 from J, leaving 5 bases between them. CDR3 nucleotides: TGTGCCAGCAGCGGGTACAATCAGCCCCAGCATTTT. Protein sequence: CASSGYNQPQHF.

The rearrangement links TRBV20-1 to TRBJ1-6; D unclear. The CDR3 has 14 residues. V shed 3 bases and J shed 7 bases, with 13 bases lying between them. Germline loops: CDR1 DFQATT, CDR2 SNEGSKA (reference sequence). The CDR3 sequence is CSASRQVENSPLHF. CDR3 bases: TGCAGTGCTAGTCGGCAGGTCGAGAATTCACCCCTCCACTTT.

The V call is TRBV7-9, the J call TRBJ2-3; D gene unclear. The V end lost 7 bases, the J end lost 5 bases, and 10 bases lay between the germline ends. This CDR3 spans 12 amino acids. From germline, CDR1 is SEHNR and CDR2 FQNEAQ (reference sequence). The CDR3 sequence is CASIRRGDTQYF. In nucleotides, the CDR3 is TGTGCCAGCATAAGACGAGGAGATACGCAGTATTTT.

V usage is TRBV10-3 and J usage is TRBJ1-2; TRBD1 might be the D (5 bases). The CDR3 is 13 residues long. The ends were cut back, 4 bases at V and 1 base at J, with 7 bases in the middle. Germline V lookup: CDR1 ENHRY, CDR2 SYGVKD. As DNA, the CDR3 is TGTGCCATCAGTGCGGGGCATAACTATGGCTACACCTTC. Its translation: CAISAGHNYGYTF.

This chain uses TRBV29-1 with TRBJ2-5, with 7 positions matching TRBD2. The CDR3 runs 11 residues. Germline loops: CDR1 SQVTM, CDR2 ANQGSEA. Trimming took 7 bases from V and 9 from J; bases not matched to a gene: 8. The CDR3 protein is CSAWEGAAQYF. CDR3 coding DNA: TGCAGCGCATGGGAGGGAGCGGCCCAGTACTTC.

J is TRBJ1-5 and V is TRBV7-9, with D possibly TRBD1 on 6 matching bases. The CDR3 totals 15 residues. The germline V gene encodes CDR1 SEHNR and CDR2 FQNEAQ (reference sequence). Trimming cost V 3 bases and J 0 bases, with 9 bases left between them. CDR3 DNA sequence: TGTGCCAGCAGCTTGGGGGGCTATAGCAATCAGCCCCAGCATTTT. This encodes CASSLGGYSNQPQHF.

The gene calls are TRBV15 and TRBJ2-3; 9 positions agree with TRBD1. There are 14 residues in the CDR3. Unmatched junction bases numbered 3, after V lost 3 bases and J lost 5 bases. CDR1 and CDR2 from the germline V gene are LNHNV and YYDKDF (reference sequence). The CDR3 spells CATSSGQGIDTQYF. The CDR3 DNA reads TGTGCCACCAGCAGCGGACAGGGGATAGATACGCAGTATTTT.

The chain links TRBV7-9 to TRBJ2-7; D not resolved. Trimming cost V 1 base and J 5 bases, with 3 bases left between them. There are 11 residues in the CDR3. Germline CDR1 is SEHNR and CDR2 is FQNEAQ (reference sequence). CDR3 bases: TGTGCCAGCAGCTTAGTCCACGAGCAGTACTTC. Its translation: CASSLVHEQYF.

The CDR3 protein is CASSGGWGYTF. CDR3 in DNA: TGTGCCAGCAGTGGTGGCTGGGGCTACACCTTC. This rearrangement joins TRBV25-1 to TRBJ1-2; D is undetermined. Trimming took off 4 bases at V and 8 bases at J, with 8 bases between the two ends. The CDR3 is 11 residues long. Germline CDR1 is MGHDK and CDR2 is SYGVNS.

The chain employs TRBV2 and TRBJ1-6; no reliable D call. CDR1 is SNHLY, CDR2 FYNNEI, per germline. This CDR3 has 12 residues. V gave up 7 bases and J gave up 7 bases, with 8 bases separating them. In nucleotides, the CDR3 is TGTGCCAGCAATCTTGGAAATTCACCCCTCCACTTT. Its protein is CASNLGNSPLHF. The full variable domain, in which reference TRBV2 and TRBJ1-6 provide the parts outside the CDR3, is EPEVTQTPSHQVTQMGQEVILRCVPISNHLYFYWYRQILGQKVEFLVSFYNNEISEKSEIFDDQFSVERPDGSNFTLKIRSTKLEDSAMYFCASNLGNSPLHFGNGTRLTVT.